This TCR beta chain originates from a study of cytomegalovirus exposure and HLA in healthy donors. Points from the study as a whole: More than 150 TCR beta chains were listed as cytomegalovirus-associated. Accounts indicate the classifier identified cytomegalovirus status with strong specificity and sensitivity. Many donors shared some public TCRs, even though most TCR sequences were rare. In the 130 or so validation repertoires, a later analysis found that first-cohort TCR clusters tended to co-occur.

This clone is a singleton in its sample. Its antigen remains unidentified. The assay was immunoSEQ multiplex PCR, and TCRdb's table has in-frame clones only and misses some. The table has 90,000 to 100,000 clones, roughly 84% seen once; the top ten hold 6.3%. This CDR3 contains 15 residues. Looked up from germline, CDR1 is KGHSH and CDR2 is LQKENI. V gave up 0 bases and J gave up 1 base, with 9 bases separating them. This receptor was identified in a man younger than 35 in good health and CMV-seropositive. The gene calls are TRBV18 and TRBJ2-5, with D possibly being TRBD2 (6 bases). The sequenced material came from PBMCs. The CDR3 spells CASSPPGGVQETQYF. In DNA form, the CDR3 reads TGTGCCAGCTCACCACCCGGGGGTGTCCAAGAGACCCAGTACTTC.